This T cell receptor beta chain emerged from a study of blood T cells in healthy people across ages. This clonotype was recorded a few times. The antigen remains unidentified. The germline V and J ends were trimmed by 1 base and 0 bases, with 7 bases remaining between them. The CDR3 extends over 15 amino acids. The germline V gene encodes CDR1 MNHEY and CDR2 SVGEGT. The second PCR ran about 6 to 12 cycles with a sample-barcoded 5' primer and J-beta primers. TCRdb processed the 5' RACE reads anew with MiXCR; each CDR3 protein has one entry. Seen here are 850,000 to 1,000,000 distinct CDR3 sequences, around 49% observed once, and the top ten hold around an eighth. Study observations and caveats: Strong correlation linked observed beta diversity and percent naive T cells.

This receptor was obtained from a man aged 30-40 years in good health. The chain employs TRBV6-2 or TRBV6-3 and TRBJ2-1; D is perhaps TRBD1 (6 bases). The sequencing input was blood. The CDR3 here is CASSYLGGSYNEQFF. CDR3 coding DNA: TGTGCCAGCAGTTACTTAGGGGGCTCCTACAATGAGCAGTTCTTC.